This TCR beta chain was documented in a study of immune characteristics of hereditary and idiopathic chronic pancreatitis. Study-level points and caveats: Chronic pancreatitis from alcohol use was left out of the study.

Produced via immunoSEQ multiplex PCR; TCRdb's table is partial and in-frame only. The table has roughly 250 clones, over 60% seen once; the top ten hold about a third. Chronic pancreatitis tissue was collected during total pancreatectomy with islet autotransplantation. TCR beta sequencing used genomic DNA from unsorted bulk pancreas tissue. Germline V CDR1 and CDR2: MNHEY, SVGEGT. V trimming: 6 bases; J trimming: 10 bases; junction bases outside the gene matches: 8. The CDR3 has 14 residues. This clone was detected a few times. Its antigen remains unknown. The clonotype comes from a human donor with chronic pancreatitis. The rearrangement links TRBV6-2 or TRBV6-3 to TRBJ1-5; 11 nucleotides match TRBD1. The specimen sequenced was pancreas tissue with idiopathic chronic pancreatitis. The CDR3 DNA is TGTGCCAGCAGCTATGGACAGGGGGCCTTTCCCCAGCATTTT. The encoded protein is CASSYGQGAFPQHF.